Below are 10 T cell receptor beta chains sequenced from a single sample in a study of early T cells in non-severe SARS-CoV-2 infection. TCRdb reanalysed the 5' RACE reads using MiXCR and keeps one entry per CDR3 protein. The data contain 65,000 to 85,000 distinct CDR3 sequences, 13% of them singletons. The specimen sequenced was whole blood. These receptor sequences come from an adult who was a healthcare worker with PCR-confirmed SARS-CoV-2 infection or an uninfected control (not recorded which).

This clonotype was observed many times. The chain's CDR3 is CASSSQQTYNEQFF. The DNA for the CDR3 is TGTGCCAGCAGTTCCCAGCAGACCTACAATGAGCAGTTCTTC. The rearrangement uses TRBV12-3 or TRBV12-4 and TRBJ2-1; the D is unclear. The CDR3 runs to 14 residues. The V and J ends lost 4 bases and 2 bases respectively, with 9 bases between them.

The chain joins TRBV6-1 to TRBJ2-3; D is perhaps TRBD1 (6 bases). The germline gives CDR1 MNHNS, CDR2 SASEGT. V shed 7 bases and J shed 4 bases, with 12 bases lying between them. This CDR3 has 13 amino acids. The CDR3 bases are TGTGCCAGCAAGAAGGGGGTTTCAGATACGCAGTATTTT. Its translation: CASKKGVSDTQYF.

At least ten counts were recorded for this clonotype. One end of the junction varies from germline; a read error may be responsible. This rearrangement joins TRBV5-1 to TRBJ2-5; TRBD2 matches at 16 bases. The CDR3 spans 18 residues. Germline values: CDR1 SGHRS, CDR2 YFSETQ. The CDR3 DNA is TGCGCCAGCACCTTGGAGGGACTAGCGGGAGGGGCGGCGGAGACCCAGTACTTC. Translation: CASTLEGLAGGAAETQYF.

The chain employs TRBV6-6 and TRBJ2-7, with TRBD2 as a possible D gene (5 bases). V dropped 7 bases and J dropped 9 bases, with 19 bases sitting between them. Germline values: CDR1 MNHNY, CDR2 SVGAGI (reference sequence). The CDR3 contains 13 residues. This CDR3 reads CASKHGMDLGQYF. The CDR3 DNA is TGTGCCAGCAAACACGGGATGGACTTGGGGCAGTACTTC.

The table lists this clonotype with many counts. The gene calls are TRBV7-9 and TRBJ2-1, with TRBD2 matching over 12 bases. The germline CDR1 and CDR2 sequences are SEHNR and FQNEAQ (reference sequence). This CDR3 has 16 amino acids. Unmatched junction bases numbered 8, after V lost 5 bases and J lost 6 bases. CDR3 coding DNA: TGTGCCAGCAGCACGACTAGCGGGAGAACAAGCAATGAGCAGTTCTTC. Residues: CASSTTSGRTSNEQFF. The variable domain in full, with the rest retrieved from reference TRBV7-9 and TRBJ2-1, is DTGVSQNPRHKITKRGQNVTFRCDPISEHNRLYWYRQTLGQGPEFLTYFQNEAQLEKSRLLSDRFSAERPKGSFSTLEIQRTEQGDSAMYLCASSTTSGRTSNEQFFGPGTRLTVL.

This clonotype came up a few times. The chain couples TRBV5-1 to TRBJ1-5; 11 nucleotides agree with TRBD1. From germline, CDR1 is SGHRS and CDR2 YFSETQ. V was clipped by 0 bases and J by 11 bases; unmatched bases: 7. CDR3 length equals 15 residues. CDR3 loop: CASSLDGTGGVAQHF. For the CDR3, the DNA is TGCGCCAGCAGCTTGGATGGGACAGGGGGAGTAGCCCAGCATTTT.

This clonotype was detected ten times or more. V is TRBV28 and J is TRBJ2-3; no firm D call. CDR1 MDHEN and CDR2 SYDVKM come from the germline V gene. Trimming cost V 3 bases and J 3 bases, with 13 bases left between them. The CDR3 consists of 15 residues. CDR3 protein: CASSFLEAGTDTQYF. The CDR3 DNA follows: TGTGCCAGCAGTTTCCTTGAGGCAGGAACAGATACGCAGTATTTT.

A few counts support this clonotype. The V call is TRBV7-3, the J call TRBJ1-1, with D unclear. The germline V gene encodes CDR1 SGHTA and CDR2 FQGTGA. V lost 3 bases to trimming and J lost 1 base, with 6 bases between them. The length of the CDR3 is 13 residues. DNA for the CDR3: TGTGCCAGCAGCTTTACGGGGAACACTGAAGCTTTCTTT. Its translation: CASSFTGNTEAFF.

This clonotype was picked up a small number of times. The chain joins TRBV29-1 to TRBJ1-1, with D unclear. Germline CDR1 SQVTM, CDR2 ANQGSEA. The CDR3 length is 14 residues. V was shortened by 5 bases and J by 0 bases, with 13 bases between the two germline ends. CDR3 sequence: CSVRWKGMNTEAFF. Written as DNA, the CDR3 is TGCAGCGTTAGGTGGAAGGGCATGAACACTGAAGCTTTCTTT.

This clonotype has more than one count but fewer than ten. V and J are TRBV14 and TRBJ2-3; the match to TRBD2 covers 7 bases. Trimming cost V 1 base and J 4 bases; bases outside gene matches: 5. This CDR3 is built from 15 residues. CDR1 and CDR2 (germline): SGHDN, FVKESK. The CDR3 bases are TGTGCCAGCAGCCAAGCTCCGGGGGGACCAGATACGCAGTATTTT. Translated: CASSQAPGGPDTQYF. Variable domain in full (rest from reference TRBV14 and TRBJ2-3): EAGVTQFPSHSVIEKGQTVTLRCDPISGHDNLYWYRRVMGKEIKFLLHFVKESKQDESGMPNNRFLAERTGGTYSTLKVQPAELEDSGVYFCASSQAPGGPDTQYFGPGTRLTVL.